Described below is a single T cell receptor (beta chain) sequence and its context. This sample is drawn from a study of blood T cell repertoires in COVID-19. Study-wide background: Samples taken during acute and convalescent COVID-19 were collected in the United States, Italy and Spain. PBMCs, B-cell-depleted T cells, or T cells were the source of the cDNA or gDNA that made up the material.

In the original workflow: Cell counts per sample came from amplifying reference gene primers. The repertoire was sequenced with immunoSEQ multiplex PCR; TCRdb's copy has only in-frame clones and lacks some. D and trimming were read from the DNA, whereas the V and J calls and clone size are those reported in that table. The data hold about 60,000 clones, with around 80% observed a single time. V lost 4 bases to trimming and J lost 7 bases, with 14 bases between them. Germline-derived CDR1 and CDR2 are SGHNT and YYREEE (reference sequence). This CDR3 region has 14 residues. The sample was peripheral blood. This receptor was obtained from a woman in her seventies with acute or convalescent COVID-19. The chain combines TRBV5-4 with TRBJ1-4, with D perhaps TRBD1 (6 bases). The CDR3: CASSLKGGGEKLFF. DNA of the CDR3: TGTGCCAGCAGCCTCAAGGGGGGGGGTGAAAAACTGTTTTTT. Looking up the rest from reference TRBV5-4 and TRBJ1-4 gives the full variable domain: ETGVTQSPTHLIKTRGQQVTLRCSSQSGHNTVSWYQQALGQGPQFIFQYYREEENGRGNFPPRFSGLQFPNYSSELNVNALELDDSALYLCASSLKGGGEKLFFGSGTQLSVL.